This T cell receptor (beta chain) is from a study of vaccination effects on CD4 cells after COVID-19. Study-wide results and limits: Marked clonal contraction was seen late after vaccination (in both infection- and vaccine-induced clones). There were few convalescent patients in the study and no early post-infection timepoints.

Only in-frame clones appear in the TCRdb table, and some are missing; sequencing was by immunoSEQ multiplex PCR. The sample comprises 74,000 or so clones, approximately 80% of which are singletons, and about 12% rests with the top ten. With the ViraFEST assay, the study expanded antigen-specific CD4+ T cells using viral peptide pools, then sequenced them. Upon completion of under eleven days in culture, CD4+ T cells were isolated. Neither prior SARS-CoV-2 infection nor positive nucleocapsid antibodies were present in the vaccine recipients. It was with around 10 IU/ml IL-2 and around 10 ug/ml peptides that more than 1.5 million PBMC per well were cultured. IL-2 medium was substituted for half the medium on days 3 and 7. This clone came up a few times. Antigen specificity is unknown. The sequence was collected from a human donor who received a COVID-19 vaccine. The sample consisted of CD4+ T cells from PBMCs cultured with SARS-CoV-2 spike peptides, taken before COVID-19 vaccination.

CDR3 nucleotide sequence: TGTGCCAGCTCACAGGACTCCTATAATTCACCCCTCCACTTT. Protein product: CASSQDSYNSPLHF. V gene TRBV18 combines with J gene TRBJ1-6; D is unresolved. This CDR3 has 14 amino acids. Germline V gene sequence: CDR1 KGHSH, CDR2 LQKENI. V lost 4 bases and J lost 0, with 4 bases in between.